Listed below are T cell receptor beta chains from one sample, sequenced in a study of Ad26.COV2.S vaccination and SARS-CoV-2 variants. Clones were read by immunoSEQ multiplex PCR, and TCRdb kept only the in-frame ones, dropping some. In the table there are about 440,000 clones, around nine tenths of which are singletons. Here the sequenced sample was peripheral blood, taken in a trial of Ad26.COV2.S vaccine versus placebo. The source is a person aged 18-60 years who received the Ad26.COV2.S COVID-19 vaccine or a placebo. CDR3s include the opening cysteine and the closing phenylalanine or tryptophan. The D gene is left open where the match is weak. Part of the rows lack a size; the others show once, few, many or a class for expanded clones.

d_gene | j_gene | v_gene | abundance | CDR3nt | CDR3aa
- | TRBJ2-1 | TRBV24-1 | - | TGTGCCACCCAACCACCGGGGGCAGTAAATGAGCAGTTCTTC | CATQPPGAVNEQFF
- | TRBJ2-7 | TRBV29-1 | - | TGCAGCGTTACGGACGGGTCCAACGAGCAGTACTTC | CSVTDGSNEQYF
- | TRBJ2-3 | TRBV7-9 | - | TGTGCCAGCAGCTCACAATTTGGTACGCAGTATTTT | CASSSQFGTQYF
- | TRBJ2-7 | TRBV6-5 | - | TGTGCCCTAAGTCGGACACTGAGCTCCTACGAGCAGTACTTC | CALSRTLSSYEQYF
- | TRBJ2-1 | TRBV15 | - | TGTGCCACCAGCCCCGGGGTGGCGGGAAACAATGAGCAGTTCTTC | CATSPGVAGNNEQFF
- | TRBJ1-5 | TRBV6-5 | - | TGTGCCAGCAGTCGAGACAGCGGCAATCAGCCCCAGCATTTT | CASSRDSGNQPQHF
- | TRBJ2-3 | TRBV2 | - | TGTGCCAGCAGTGATCCGGGGGCTAGCACAGATACGCAGTATTTT | CASSDPGASTDTQYF
TRBD1 | TRBJ1-1 | TRBV6-6 | - | TGTGCCACCAACAACCGCCAGACAGGGTGGAATCCGGCTTTCTTT | CATNNRQTGWNPAFF
- | TRBJ2-1 | TRBV5-6 | few | TGTGCCAGCAGCTTGGTCTTGGTGGGAGGCGATGAGCAGTTCTTC | CASSLVLVGGDEQFF
- | TRBJ2-1 | TRBV5-4 | - | TGTGCCAGCAGCTTGGCCCTCGGAAAAGAGCAGTTCTTC | CASSLALGKEQFF
- | TRBJ1-2 | TRBV29-1 | - | TGCAGCGTTTTCCTCGGGGGCTACACCTTC | CSVFLGGYTF
TRBD1 | TRBJ2-6 | TRBV7-8 | - | TGTGCCAGCAGCCTGGTTCGAGGGGGCTCCGGCTCTGGGGCCAACGTCCTGACTTTC | CASSLVRGGSGSGANVLTF
- | TRBJ2-3 | TRBV28 | - | TGTGCCAGCAGTTTGACATCCACTAGCACAGATACGCAGTATTTT | CASSLTSTSTDTQYF
- | TRBJ1-1 | TRBV30 | - | TGTGCCTGGGCATTCAGGGTGAACACTGAAGCTTTCTTT | CAWAFRVNTEAFF
TRBD2 | TRBJ2-3 | TRBV11-1 | few | TGTGCCAGCAGCATATCCGGGAGGGTCGGTACGCAGTATTTT | CASSISGRVGTQYF
- | TRBJ2-3 | TRBV28 | - | TGTGCCAGCAGCCTTACAGGGTTTCTTACAGATACGCAGTATTTT | CASSLTGFLTDTQYF
- | TRBJ2-1 | TRBV5-4 | - | TGTGCCAGCAGCATAAACCGGGACGCGACCTACAATGAGCAGTTCTTC | CASSINRDATYNEQFF
- | TRBJ1-2 | TRBV10-3 | once | TGTGCCATCAGTGAGCGGCGGCCCAATAACTATGGCTACACCTTC | CAISERRPNNYGYTF
- | TRBJ2-2 | TRBV28 | - | TGTGCCAGCAGTTCCCCAATCGGGGAGCTGTTTTTT | CASSSPIGELFF
- | TRBJ2-5 | TRBV2 | - | TGTGCCAGCAGTGAGTTGGAGACCCAGTACTTC | CASSELETQYF
- | TRBJ2-7 | TRBV5-1 | - | TGCGCCAGCAGCTGGGGGACATCCTACGAGCAGTACTTC | CASSWGTSYEQYF
- | TRBJ2-7 | TRBV7-2 | - | TGTGCCAGCAGCTTAAGTGTTGGGGACATCGAGCAGTACTTC | CASSLSVGDIEQYF
- | TRBJ2-3 | TRBV28 | - | TGTGCCAGCAGTTCGTCAAACCCTCATACGCAGTATTTT | CASSSSNPHTQYF
TRBD2 | TRBJ2-5 | TRBV3-1/TRBV3-2 | - | TGTGCCAGCAGCCTAGGATCGGGACTAGCGGGTCAAGAGACCCAGTACTTC | CASSLGSGLAGQETQYF
- | TRBJ1-2 | TRBV28 | - | TGTGCCAGCAGTTTTTCCCCCTTGGGGTACTATGGCTACACCTTC | CASSFSPLGYYGYTF
- | TRBJ1-1 | TRBV7-9 | - | TGTGCCAGCAGCGGCATGGGAGCAAACCCTGAAGCTTTCTTT | CASSGMGANPEAFF
- | TRBJ2-2 | TRBV6-2/TRBV6-3 | - | TGTGCCAGCAGTTATCAGAGGTCGGGGGAGCTGTTTTTT | CASSYQRSGELFF
TRBD1 | TRBJ2-7 | TRBV7-9 | - | TGTGCCAGCAGCTTATGGGACAGACCCTACGAGCAGTACTTC | CASSLWDRPYEQYF
- | TRBJ2-2 | TRBV30 | - | TGTGCCTGGAGTATAGTAGAGGGCAGGGAGCTGTTTTTT | CAWSIVEGRELFF
- | TRBJ2-2 | TRBV28 | few | TGTGCCAGCAGTTTATCCCTCGGGGAGCTGTTTTTT | CASSLSLGELFF
- | TRBJ1-1 | TRBV5-1 | - | TGCGCCAGCAGCCCCCATCTGAACACTGAAGCTTTCTTT | CASSPHLNTEAFF